This T cell receptor (beta chain) was observed in a study of human T cells and chemical hapten exposure (dated by TCRdb to 2020 to 2022). About the investigation overall: Libraries were pooled for sequencing, and per-sample TCR yields varied mainly because of small differences in library volumes within the pool. In alopecia patients, the study followed how the peripheral blood TCR repertoire changed in vivo over primary and secondary sensitization to diphenylcyclopropenone (DPC), a hapten. From each blood RNA sample, both TCR alpha and TCR beta chains were sequenced.

This clonotype was seen repeatedly, ten times or more. Its antigen remains undetermined. Base-call qualities are not available, and no considerably larger clone is one nucleotide away. CDR1 and CDR2 are drawn from the germline V gene: MNHEY, SVGEGT. From the cysteine through the phenylalanine, the CDR3 covers 17 amino acids. The retained sequence is limited to the CDR3, 51 bases, with the frame set at the first base. The germline ends are 15 bases apart after V is trimmed by 0 bases and J by 0 bases. In the paper's terms, the time point label means: healthy volunteer bleed at 2 weeks. Unfractionated whole blood was collected in Tempus Blood RNA tubes, and total RNA was extracted from that blood. As TCR sequencing controls, five healthy volunteers were used, with blood taken at day 0, 2 weeks and 6 weeks. What the authors observed across the whole study: DPC sensitization did not change how many TCRs were above 1 in 1000 frequency, and no evidence was found of alterations in global repertoire structure. Repeated subsampling changed both the strength of the expansion versus patch-test correlation and the threshold at which that correlation became significant.

Library construction relied on RACE. Sequencing was performed on a NextSeq 500. During library preparation, unique molecular identifiers were attached to individual cDNA molecules so that TCRs could be counted in a quantitative, reproducible way. Regarding the original processing steps: A median of about 87,000 TCRs per sample was observed, with a range of about 20,000 to 750,000. V, J and CDR3 annotation of the TCR reads was performed with the Decombinator software suite. To make PS versus PT1 abundance plots, every sample was subsampled to the same number of TCRs (28,000). TCRs were defined as expanded if absent before sensitization and observed at least eight times at the 2-week time point. In-frame beta chains were kept once TCRdb had trimmed the public reads at Q25 with fastp and called clones with MiXCR. Each entry is one CDR3 protein sequence, shown with its most common DNA and genes. The V and J calls, along with clone size, are taken from TCRdb and not from the paper's own processing. The sample table lists around 130,000 distinct CDR3 sequences, roughly 9.5% of them with a count of one. Approximately 2% of the sample is held by the ten biggest clonotypes.

The V gene is TRBV6-2 or TRBV6-3 and the J gene is TRBJ2-7; TRBD2 might be the D gene, on 6 matching bases. This sequence originates from a male donor in good health. Some clones in this sample may be carry-over from other donors' samples. Source material: whole blood. The CDR3 corresponds to CASSYSWEDTLSYEQYF. In nucleotides, the sequence is TGTGCCAGCAGTTACTCGTGGGAGGACACTCTCTCCTACGAGCAGTACTTC.